These 5 T cell receptor beta chains share one sample of origin, sequenced in a study of T cells after yellow fever vaccination. TCRdb analysed the 5' RACE reads with MiXCR anew, one entry per CDR3 protein. The table lists about 310,000 distinct CDR3 sequences, 3% to 4.5% of them singletons. This material consisted of PBMCs, taken on the day of the yellow fever booster vaccination. These receptors originate from a man between 18 and 35 years old who received the YFV17D yellow fever vaccine.

The chain couples TRBV20-1 to TRBJ1-5, with D uncertain. Trimming stripped 0 bases from V and 9 bases from J, with 9 bases between. CDR3 size: 12 residues. CDR1 DFQATT and CDR2 SNEGSKA come from the germline V gene (reference sequence). CDR3 DNA sequence: TGCAGTGCTAGAGAGGGCTTTGGGCCCCAGCATTTT. Translation gives CSAREGFGPQHF.

Details on this clonotype: Its ends do not fully match the called genes, so a read error is possible. V usage is TRBV12-3 or TRBV12-4 and J usage is TRBJ1-1; D not resolved. The CDR3 has 15 amino acids. The CDR3 loop reads CASSFRTSMNAEAFF. The CDR3 nucleotides are TGTGCCAGCAGTTTTAGGACTTCTATGAACGCTGAAGCTTTCTTT.

This clonotype was recorded many times. V usage is TRBV7-2 and J usage is TRBJ2-3, with 9 positions matching TRBD2. Germline CDR1 SGHTA, CDR2 FQGNSA. The CDR3 has 15 residues. V trimming: 6 bases; J trimming: 0 bases; junction bases outside the gene matches: 4. CDR3 in amino acids: CASRLAGPSTDTQYF. In DNA, the CDR3 is TGTGCCAGCAGACTAGCGGGCCCTAGCACAGATACGCAGTATTTT.

In this sample, this clonotype is medium-sized (0.01 to 0.1%). V is TRBV4-2 and J is TRBJ2-6; TRBD2 aligns across 8 bases. CDR3 length: 16 residues. Per the germline V gene, CDR1 is LGHNA and CDR2 is YNFKEQ. V gave up 0 bases and J gave up 2 bases; unmatched junction bases: 0. Here the CDR3 reads CASSQEAGAGANVLTF. The CDR3 coding sequence is TGTGCCAGCAGCCAAGAAGCGGGGGCTGGGGCCAACGTCCTGACTTTC.

This clonotype was detected only a few times. The chain uses TRBV5-4 and TRBJ2-3; 13 nucleotides line up with TRBD2. The germline V gene encodes CDR1 SGHNT and CDR2 YYREEE (reference sequence). The CDR3 is made up of 15 amino acids. The J segment lost 6 bases and the V segment lost 3 bases, leaving 4 bases of the junction unmatched. The CDR3 DNA follows: TGTGCCAGCAGCTCGGCGACTAGCGGGGGGGATACGCAGTATTTT. Encoded protein: CASSSATSGGDTQYF.